The subject of this entry is one T cell receptor beta chain. Its antigen specificity is not known. One base away there is no much larger clone; base qualities are not given. The data stem from a study of blood T cell repertoires in COVID-19 (TCRdb year 2020). Notes on the research overall: Samples from collaborators originated in the United States, Italy and Spain and spanned both the acute and convalescent phases of COVID-19. The prospective study material was composed of cDNA or gDNA derived from T cells, B-cell-depleted T cells, or PBMCs. Subjects who had been exposed to COVID-19, were actively infected with it, or had recovered from it provided the deeply sampled blood TCRbeta repertoires that made up the dataset. The repertoires were released in a freely available public database intended as a resource for research on the immune response to SARS-CoV-2. Samples were obtained from the ongoing ImmuneRACE study (first 160 participants) and from over a thousand subjects provided by 6 global collaborators. The sample metadata nearly always contained a de-identified subject ID, COVID-19 status, age in years and sex. Where available, HLA class I and class II types were taken from metadata supplied by the sample provider and were not determined by assay-based typing. Results the study describes overall, beyond this receptor: How much clinical and demographic metadata was included differed by source and by participant, and the metadata was provided uncurated.

TCRbeta CDR3 regions were amplified from genomic DNA using the immunoSEQ Assay, a bias-controlled multiplex PCR. The original pipeline was this. Within the assay, amplification of reference gene primers was used to estimate how many nucleated cells each sample contained. Sequence reads were collapsed and filtered to measure the absolute abundance of every unique TCRbeta CDR3 rearrangement. For each sample, productive Simpson clonality was calculated by taking the square root of Simpson's diversity index across productive rearrangements. The table comes from immuneACCESS by way of TCRdb, which keeps in-frame sequences with V and J called. Part of the clones is missing from these tables; in studies checked, under half for an unresolved V gene and the rest for unknown reasons. Clone size and V and J calls were adopted from that table, with D and trimming inferred from the DNA. In all, the sample holds around 250,000 clones, and about 80% of those were seen once. The biggest ten clones account for 8% to 9.5% of the sample.

The CDR3 runs 15 amino acids, cysteine and phenylalanine included. Of the read, only the CDR3 DNA is kept; its 45 bases are in frame from base 1. V sheds 4 bases and J sheds 0 bases, leaving 11 bases between their ends. Per the germline V gene (reference sequence), SGHKS is the CDR1 and YYEKEE is the CDR2. Each collaborating institution followed its own protocols to collect whole blood in K2EDTA tubes. For TCRbeta analysis, collaborators shipped samples as frozen whole blood, isolated PBMCs, or DNA extracted from either of those sample types. The sequencing sample was made of peripheral blood. This clonotype originated in a human donor in a cohort sampled during active COVID-19. The sequence links TRBV5-5 to TRBJ1-3; the D segment cannot be called with confidence. This receptor has the CDR3 CASSTDPSSGNTIYF. In nucleotides, the sequence is TGTGCCAGCAGCACCGACCCTAGCTCTGGAAACACCATATATTTT.